This TCR beta chain came from a study of cytomegalovirus exposure and HLA in healthy donors. This clone was picked up one time. The PCR employed 60 Vbeta primers together with 13 Jbeta primers. The data were produced by immunoSEQ multiplex PCR, yet TCRdb's version contains in-frame clones alone and is incomplete. Among approximately 140,000 clones listed, about 80% were seen once. Trimming stripped 2 bases from V and 4 bases from J, with 11 bases between. This CDR3 contains 14 residues. Per germline, CDR1 SNHLY and CDR2 FYNNEI. The rearrangement joins TRBV2 to TRBJ1-1, with a weak D call TRBD1 (6 bases). The receptor was isolated from a woman in her forties in good health and CMV-seronegative. The sequenced sample was PBMCs. As DNA, the CDR3 is TGTGCCAGCAGTGAATGGGGGCGAGGCACTGAAGCTTTCTTT. Translating gives CASSEWGRGTEAFF.